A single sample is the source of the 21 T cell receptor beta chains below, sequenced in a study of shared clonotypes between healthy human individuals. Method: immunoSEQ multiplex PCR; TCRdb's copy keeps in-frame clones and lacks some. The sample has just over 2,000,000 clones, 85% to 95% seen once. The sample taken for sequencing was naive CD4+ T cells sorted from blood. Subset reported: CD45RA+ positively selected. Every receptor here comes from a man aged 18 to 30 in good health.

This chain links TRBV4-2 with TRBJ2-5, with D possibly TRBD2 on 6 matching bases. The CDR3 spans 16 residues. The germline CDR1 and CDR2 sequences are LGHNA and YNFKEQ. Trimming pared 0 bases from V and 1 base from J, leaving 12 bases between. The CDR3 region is CASSQDGGTPQETQYF. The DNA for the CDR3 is TGTGCCAGCAGCCAAGATGGGGGGACCCCCCAAGAGACCCAGTACTTC.

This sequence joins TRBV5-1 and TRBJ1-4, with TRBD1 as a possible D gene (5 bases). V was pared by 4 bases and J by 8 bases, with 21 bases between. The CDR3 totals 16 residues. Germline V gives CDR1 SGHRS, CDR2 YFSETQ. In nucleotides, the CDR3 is TGCGCCAGCAGCCCCATCCCCGCCTCGGGGGACGAAAAACTGTTTTTT. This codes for CASSPIPASGDEKLFF.

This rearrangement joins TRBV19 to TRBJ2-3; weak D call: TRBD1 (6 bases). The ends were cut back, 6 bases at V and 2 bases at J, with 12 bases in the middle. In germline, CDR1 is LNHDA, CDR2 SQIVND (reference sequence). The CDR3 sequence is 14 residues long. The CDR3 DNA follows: TGTGCCAGTAGACAGGGCCCCTCCACAGATACGCAGTATTTT. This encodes CASRQGPSTDTQYF.

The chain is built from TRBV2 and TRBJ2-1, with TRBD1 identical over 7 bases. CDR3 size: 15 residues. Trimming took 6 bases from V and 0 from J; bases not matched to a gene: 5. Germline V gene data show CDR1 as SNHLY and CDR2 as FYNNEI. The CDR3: CASSKGQVSYNEQFF. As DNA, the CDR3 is TGTGCCAGCAGCAAAGGACAGGTCTCCTACAATGAGCAGTTCTTC. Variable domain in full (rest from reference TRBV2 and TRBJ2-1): EPEVTQTPSHQVTQMGQEVILRCVPISNHLYFYWYRQILGQKVEFLVSFYNNEISEKSEIFDDQFSVERPDGSNFTLKIRSTKLEDSAMYFCASSKGQVSYNEQFFGPGTRLTVL.

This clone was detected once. DNA of the CDR3: TGCGCCAGCAGCCAATCCTCTGGTCCTCCCTACGAGCAGTACTTC. Translating gives CASSQSSGPPYEQYF. The chain couples TRBV4-1 to TRBJ2-7, with D unresolved. The germline CDR1 and CDR2 sequences are MGHRA and YSYEKL. This CDR3 spans 15 amino acids. V lost 2 bases, J lost 2 bases, and 13 bases lay in between.

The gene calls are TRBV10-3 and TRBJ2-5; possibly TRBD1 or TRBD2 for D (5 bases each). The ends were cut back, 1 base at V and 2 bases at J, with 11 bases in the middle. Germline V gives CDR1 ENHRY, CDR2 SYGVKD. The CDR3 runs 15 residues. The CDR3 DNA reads TGTGCCATCAGTGAGTTTGGGACGGGACAAGAGACCCAGTACTTC. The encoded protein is CAISEFGTGQETQYF.

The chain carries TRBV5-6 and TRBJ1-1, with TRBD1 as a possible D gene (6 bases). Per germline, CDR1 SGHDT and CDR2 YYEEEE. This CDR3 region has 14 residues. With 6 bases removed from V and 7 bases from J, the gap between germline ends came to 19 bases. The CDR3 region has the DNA TGTGCCAGCACGGACAGCCGCACCATATATGAAGCTTTCTTT. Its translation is CASTDSRTIYEAFF. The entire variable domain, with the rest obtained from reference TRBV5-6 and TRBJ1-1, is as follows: DAGVTQSPTHLIKTRGQQVTLRCSPKSGHDTVSWYQQALGQGPQFIFQYYEEEERQRGNFPDRFSGHQFPNYSSELNVNALLLGDSALYLCASTDSRTIYEAFFGQGTRLTVV.

CDR3 sequence (DNA): TGTGCCATCAGTGGGGGGTACTCGACGGCCGCTACGGCGCAGTACGAGCAGTACTTC. It is translated as CAISGGYSTAATAQYEQYF. This chain joins TRBV10-3 and TRBJ2-7, with D perhaps TRBD1 or TRBD2 (5 bases each). The germline CDR1 and CDR2 sequences are ENHRY and SYGVKD. V was cut by 4 bases and J by 4 bases, with 29 bases left in between. This CDR3 comprises 19 residues.

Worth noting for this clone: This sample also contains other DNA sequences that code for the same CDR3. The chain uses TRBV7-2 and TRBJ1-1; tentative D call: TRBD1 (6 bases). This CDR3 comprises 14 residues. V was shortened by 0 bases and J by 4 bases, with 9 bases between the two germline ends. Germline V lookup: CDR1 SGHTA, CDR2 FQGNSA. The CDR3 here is CASSLARGGTEAFF. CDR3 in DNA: TGTGCCAGCAGCTTAGCGCGAGGGGGCACTGAAGCTTTCTTT.

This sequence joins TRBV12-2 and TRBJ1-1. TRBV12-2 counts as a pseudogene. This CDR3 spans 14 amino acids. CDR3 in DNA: TGTGCAAGTCGCTTAATGGAGGGAAGTACTGAAGCTTTCTTT. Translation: CASRLMEGSTEAFF.

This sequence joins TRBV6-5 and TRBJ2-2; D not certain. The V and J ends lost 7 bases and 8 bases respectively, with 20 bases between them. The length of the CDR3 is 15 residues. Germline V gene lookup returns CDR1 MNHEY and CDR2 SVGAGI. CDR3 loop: CASTETGSSRGELFF. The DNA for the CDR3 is TGTGCCAGCACCGAAACCGGGTCCTCTCGTGGGGAGCTGTTTTTT.

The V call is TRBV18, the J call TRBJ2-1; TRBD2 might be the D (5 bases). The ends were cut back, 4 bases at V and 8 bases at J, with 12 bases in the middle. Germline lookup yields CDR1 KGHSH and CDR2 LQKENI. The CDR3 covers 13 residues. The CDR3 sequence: CASSRELGYEQFF. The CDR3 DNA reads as TGTGCCAGCTCACGGGAGCTCGGATATGAGCAGTTCTTC.

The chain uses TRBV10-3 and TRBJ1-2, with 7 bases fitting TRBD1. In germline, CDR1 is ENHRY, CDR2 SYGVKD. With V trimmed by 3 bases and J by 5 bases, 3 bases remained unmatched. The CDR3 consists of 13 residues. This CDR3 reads CAISDGTAYGYTF. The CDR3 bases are TGTGCCATCAGTGACGGGACAGCTTATGGCTACACCTTC.

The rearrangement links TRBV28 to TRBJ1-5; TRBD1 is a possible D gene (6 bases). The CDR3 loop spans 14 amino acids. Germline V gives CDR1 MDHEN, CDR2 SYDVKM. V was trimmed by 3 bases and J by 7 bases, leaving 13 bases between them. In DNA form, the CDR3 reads TGTGCCAGCAGTTTCCGGCAGGGGCGGCAGCCCCAGCATTTT. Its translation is CASSFRQGRQPQHF. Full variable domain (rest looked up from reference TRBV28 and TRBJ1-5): DVKVTQSSRYLVKRTGEKVFLECVQDMDHENMFWYRQDPGLGLRLIYFSYDVKMKEKGDIPEGYSVSREKKERFSLILESASTNQTSMYLCASSFRQGRQPQHFGDGTRLSIL.

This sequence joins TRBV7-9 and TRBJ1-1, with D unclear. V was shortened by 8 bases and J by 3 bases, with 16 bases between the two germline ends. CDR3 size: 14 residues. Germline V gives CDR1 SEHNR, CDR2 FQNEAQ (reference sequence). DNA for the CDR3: TGTGCCAGCGTGGAAGGGCTCCAGGACACTGAAGCTTTCTTT. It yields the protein CASVEGLQDTEAFF.

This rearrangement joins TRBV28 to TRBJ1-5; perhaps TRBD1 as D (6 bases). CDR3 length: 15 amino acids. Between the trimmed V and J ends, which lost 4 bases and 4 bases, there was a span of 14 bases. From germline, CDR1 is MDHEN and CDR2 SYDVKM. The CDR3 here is CASSSSGVINQPQHF. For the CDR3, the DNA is TGTGCCAGCAGTTCCTCAGGGGTCATTAATCAGCCCCAGCATTTT.

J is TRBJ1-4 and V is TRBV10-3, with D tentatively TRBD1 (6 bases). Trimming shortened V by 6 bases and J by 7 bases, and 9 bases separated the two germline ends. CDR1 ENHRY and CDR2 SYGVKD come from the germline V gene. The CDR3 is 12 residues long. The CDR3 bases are TGTGCCATCAGGGGAGGGGGTGAAAAACTGTTTTTT. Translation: CAIRGGGEKLFF.

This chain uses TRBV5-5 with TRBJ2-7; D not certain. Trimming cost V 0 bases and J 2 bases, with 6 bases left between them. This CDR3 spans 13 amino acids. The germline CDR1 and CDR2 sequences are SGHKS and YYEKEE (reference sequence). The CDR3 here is CASSLGPAYEQYF. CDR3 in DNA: TGTGCCAGCAGCTTGGGGCCGGCCTACGAGCAGTACTTC.

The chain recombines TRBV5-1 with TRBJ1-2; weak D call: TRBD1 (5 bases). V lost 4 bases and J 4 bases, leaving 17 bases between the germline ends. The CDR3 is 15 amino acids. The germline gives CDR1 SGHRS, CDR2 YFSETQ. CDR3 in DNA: TGCGCCAGCAGCGCGCAGATCGGGGCATCCTATGGCTACACCTTC. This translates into CASSAQIGASYGYTF.

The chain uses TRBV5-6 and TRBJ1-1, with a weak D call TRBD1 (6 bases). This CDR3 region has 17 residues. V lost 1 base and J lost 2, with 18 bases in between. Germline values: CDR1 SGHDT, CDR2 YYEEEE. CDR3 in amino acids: CASSLFSVGTRNTEAFF. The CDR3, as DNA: TGTGCCAGCAGCTTGTTCTCTGTGGGGACACGAAACACTGAAGCTTTCTTT.

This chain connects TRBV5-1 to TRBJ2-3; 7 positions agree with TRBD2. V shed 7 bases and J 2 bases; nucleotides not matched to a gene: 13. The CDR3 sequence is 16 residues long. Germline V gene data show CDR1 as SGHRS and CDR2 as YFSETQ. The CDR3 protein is CASVRGEGTVTDTQYF. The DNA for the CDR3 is TGCGCCAGCGTCCGAGGGGAGGGGACGGTCACAGATACGCAGTATTTT.